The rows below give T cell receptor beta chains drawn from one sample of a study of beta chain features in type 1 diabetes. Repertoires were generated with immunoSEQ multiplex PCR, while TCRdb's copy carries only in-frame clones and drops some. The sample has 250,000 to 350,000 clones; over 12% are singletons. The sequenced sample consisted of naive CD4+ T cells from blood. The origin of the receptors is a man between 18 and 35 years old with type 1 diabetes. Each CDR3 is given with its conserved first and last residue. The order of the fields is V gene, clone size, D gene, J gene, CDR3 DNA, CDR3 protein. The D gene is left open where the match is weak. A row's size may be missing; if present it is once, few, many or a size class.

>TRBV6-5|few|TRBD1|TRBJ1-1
TGTGCCAGCAGTTACTTAGGACAGGAGGGTGAAGCTTTCTTT
CASSYLGQEGEAFF
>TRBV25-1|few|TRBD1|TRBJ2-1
TGTGCCAGCATCCGACAGGGTAGCGATGAGCAGTTCTTC
CASIRQGSDEQFF
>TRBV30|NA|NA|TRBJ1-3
TGTGCCTGGAGTGACATGGTCGGAAACACCATATATTTT
CAWSDMVGNTIYF
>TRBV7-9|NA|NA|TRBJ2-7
TGTGCCAGCAGCCAAGGAGGCGAGCAGTACTTC
CASSQGGEQYF
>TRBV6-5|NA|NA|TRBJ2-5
TGTGCCAGCAGTTCCCCCTCTAGTCCCCAAGAGACCCAGTACTTC
CASSSPSSPQETQYF
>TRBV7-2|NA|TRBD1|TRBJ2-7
TGTGCCAGCAGACTCTCGGGACAGCCAATTTACGAGCAGTACTTC
CASRLSGQPIYEQYF
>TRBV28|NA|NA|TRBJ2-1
TGTGCCAGCAGTTCGAGACAGGTTCGACGGAATGAGCAGTTCTTC
CASSSRQVRRNEQFF
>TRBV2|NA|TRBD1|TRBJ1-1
TGTGCCAGCAATGGACAGGGTAACACTGAAGCTTTCTTT
CASNGQGNTEAFF
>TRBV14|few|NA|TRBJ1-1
TGTGCCAGCAGCCATTGGGGGGTTACGGCTTTCTTT
CASSHWGVTAFF
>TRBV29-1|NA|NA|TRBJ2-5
TGCAGCGTCTATATCCGGGAAGGAGAGACCCAGTACTTC
CSVYIREGETQYF
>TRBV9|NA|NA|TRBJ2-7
TGTGCCAGCAGCCCCCGGGGGTGGGGCTACGAGCAGTACTTC
CASSPRGWGYEQYF
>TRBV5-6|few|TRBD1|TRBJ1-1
TGTGCCAGCAGAAAGACAGGGGCGGCGGGAGCTTTCTTT
CASRKTGAAGAFF
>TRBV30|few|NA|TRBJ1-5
TGTGCCTGGAGTCATGAGAATTTAAGCAATCAGCCCCAGCATTTT
CAWSHENLSNQPQHF
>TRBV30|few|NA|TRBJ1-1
TGTGCCTGGAGTCTCTTATTGAACACTGAAGCTTTCTTT
CAWSLLLNTEAFF
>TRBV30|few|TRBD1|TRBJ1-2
TGTGCCTCAAATAGACAGGGGGCAACCCTTAGAGGCTACACCTTC
CASNRQGATLRGYTF
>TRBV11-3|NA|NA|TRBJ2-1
TGTGCCAGCAGCTTAGTGGGGAGTGGGTCCTACAATGAGCAGTTCTTC
CASSLVGSGSYNEQFF
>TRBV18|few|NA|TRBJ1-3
TGTGCCAGCTCGCAAAGTCCGGGGTACTCTGGAAACACCATATATTTT
CASSQSPGYSGNTIYF
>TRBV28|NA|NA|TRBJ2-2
TGTGCCAGCAGGGGTGCGGCAGCTAACACCGGGGAGCTGTTTTTT
CASRGAAANTGELFF
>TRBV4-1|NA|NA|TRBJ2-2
TGCGCCAGCAGCCAAGATACAGGGTCGTACGGGGAGCTGTTTTTT
CASSQDTGSYGELFF
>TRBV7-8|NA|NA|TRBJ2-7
TGTGCCAGCAGCTTAGAGGCTAGCCGGGAGTACTTC
CASSLEASREYF
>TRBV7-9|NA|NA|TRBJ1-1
TGTGCCAGCAGGGCAGACTCAAACACTGAAGCTTTCTTT
CASRADSNTEAFF
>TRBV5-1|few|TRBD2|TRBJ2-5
TGCGCCAGCAGCTACCGACTAGCGGGAGGAGAGACCCAGTACTTC
CASSYRLAGGETQYF
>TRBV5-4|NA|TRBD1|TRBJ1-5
TGTGCCAGCCAGACAGGGCTCGATCAGCCCCAGCATTTT
CASQTGLDQPQHF
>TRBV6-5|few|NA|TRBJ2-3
TGTGCCAGCAGTTCTGGAGGGAGAGCGCAGTATTTT
CASSSGGRAQYF
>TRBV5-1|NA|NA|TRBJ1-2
TGCGCCAGCAGCTGGGGCCTATCTAACTATGGCTACACCTTC
CASSWGLSNYGYTF
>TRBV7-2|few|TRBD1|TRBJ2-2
TGTGCCAGCAGCTGGGACAGGAGAAGCGGGGAGCTGTTTTTT
CASSWDRRSGELFF
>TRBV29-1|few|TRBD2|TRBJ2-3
TGCAGCGGGCCAACGGGGGGGCGAACAGATACGCAGTATTTT
CSGPTGGRTDTQYF
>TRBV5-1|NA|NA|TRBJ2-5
TGCGCCAGCAACCCCTGGGAGGCTCAAGAGACCCAGTACTTC
CASNPWEAQETQYF
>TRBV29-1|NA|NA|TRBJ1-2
TGCAGCGTTGGGCAAGGGGGATATGGCTACACCTTC
CSVGQGGYGYTF
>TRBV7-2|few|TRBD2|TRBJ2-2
TGTGCCAGCAGCTCCCCGGGACTAAGGACCGGGGAGCTGTTTTTT
CASSSPGLRTGELFF
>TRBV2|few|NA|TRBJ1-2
TGTGCCAGCAGTAACAGGGTAGAGAACTATGGCTACACCTTC
CASSNRVENYGYTF
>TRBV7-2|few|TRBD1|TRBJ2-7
TGTGCCAGCAGCCCTAGGGACAGGGTGAGAGACGAGCAGTACTTC
CASSPRDRVRDEQYF
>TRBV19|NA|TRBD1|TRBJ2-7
TGTGCCAGTAGTATCCCAGGGGGTCCGGACGAGCAGTACTTC
CASSIPGGPDEQYF
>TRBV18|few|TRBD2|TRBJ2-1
TGTGCCAGCTCACCACCCGGGGAGGCGGGAGCGTCGGTCTTC
CASSPPGEAGASVF
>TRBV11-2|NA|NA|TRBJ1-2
TGTGCCAGCAGAAAACAGGGTGAAAACTTTGATGGCTACACCTTC
CASRKQGENFDGYTF
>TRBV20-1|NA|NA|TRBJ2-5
TGCAGTGCTAGAGATAGCACCCAGTACTTC
CSARDSTQYF
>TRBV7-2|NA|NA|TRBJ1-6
TGTGCCAGCGACATAGGTAGGGGGTCCTCACCCCTCCACTTT
CASDIGRGSSPLHF
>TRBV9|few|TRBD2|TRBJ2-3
TGTGCCAGCAGCCCCTCCCCCGGGACTAGAAGCACAGATACGCAGTATTTT
CASSPSPGTRSTDTQYF
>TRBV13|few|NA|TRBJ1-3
TGTGCCAGCAGCTTCCAGTTGGAACGACAGTCCTCTGGAAACACCATATATTTT
CASSFQLERQSSGNTIYF
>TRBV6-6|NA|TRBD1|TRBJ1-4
TGTGCCAGCAGTCACAGGGGCGTAAAACTGTTTTTT
CASSHRGVKLFF
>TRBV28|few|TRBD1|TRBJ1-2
TGTGCCAGCAGTTTCCCAGGGGGCCTGAGCTATGGCTACACCTTC
CASSFPGGLSYGYTF
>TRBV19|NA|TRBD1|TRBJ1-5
TGTGCCAGTAGCCCAGACAGGGGAAGGAGTCAGCCCCAGCATTTT
CASSPDRGRSQPQHF
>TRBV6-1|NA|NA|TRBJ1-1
TGTGCCAGCACTCCAGCGGGCACTGAAGCTTTCTTT
CASTPAGTEAFF
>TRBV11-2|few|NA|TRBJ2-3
TGTGCCAGCAGCTTAGATCGGGGCACAGATACGCAGTATTTT
CASSLDRGTDTQYF
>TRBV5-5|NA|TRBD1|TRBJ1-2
TGTGCCAGCAGCTCGGACAGGGTCGGCTACACCTTC
CASSSDRVGYTF
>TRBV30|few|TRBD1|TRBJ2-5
TGTGCCTGGAGTAATCGTCCGGGACAGGGAGGGTTTATGAAGACCCAGTACTTC
CAWSNRPGQGGFMKTQYF
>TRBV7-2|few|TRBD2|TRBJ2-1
TGTGCCAGCAGCGCCGCTAGCGGGGGGGCAGGGGGGAAGCAGTTCTTC
CASSAASGGAGGKQFF
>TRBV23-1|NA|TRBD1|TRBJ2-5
TGCGCCAGCAGTCAATCGACGACAGGGGGCCAAGAGACCCAGTACTTC
CASSQSTTGGQETQYF
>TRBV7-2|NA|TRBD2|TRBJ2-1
TGTGCCAGCAGCTTAGAACTAGCGGGGGGGCGAGAGCAGTTCTTC
CASSLELAGGREQFF
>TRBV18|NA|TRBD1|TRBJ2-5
TGTGCCAGCTCACGGGACAGGGGTCAAGAGACCCAGTACTTC
CASSRDRGQETQYF
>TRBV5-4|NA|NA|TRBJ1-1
TGTGCCAGCAGCTTGGTTGGCTCAACTGAAGCTTTCTTT
CASSLVGSTEAFF
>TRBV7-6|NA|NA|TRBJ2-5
TGTGCCAGCAGCTTACCTCAAGAGACCCAGTACTTC
CASSLPQETQYF
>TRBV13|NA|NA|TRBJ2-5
TGTGCCAGCAGCTTAGTGGACTCCAAAGGGACCCAGTACTTC
CASSLVDSKGTQYF
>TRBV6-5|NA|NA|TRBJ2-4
TGTGCCAGCAGCCGCGGCCTAGCCAAAAACATTCAGTACTTC
CASSRGLAKNIQYF